Below, one TCR beta chain is given with its context. These data are taken from a study of identical twins. Template switching added a universal primer site, and cDNA bore unique molecular identifiers. TCRdb fed the 5' RACE reads into MiXCR, producing one record per CDR3 protein. This sample yields about 450,000 distinct CDR3 sequences, of which approximately 17% are seen a single time; around 12% belongs to the top ten. CDR1 is SEHNR and CDR2 is FQNEAQ in the germline V gene (reference sequence). The CDR3 is made up of 14 amino acids. Trimming took 1 base from V and 5 from J, leaving 11 bases between them.

What was sequenced was naive T cells sorted from blood. The TCR comes from a man aged 50 to 59 in good health. The chain combines TRBV7-9 with TRBJ2-5; D unresolved. The CDR3 loop reads CASSLGMGLETQYF. The CDR3 DNA reads TGTGCCAGCAGCTTAGGAATGGGGTTGGAGACCCAGTACTTC.